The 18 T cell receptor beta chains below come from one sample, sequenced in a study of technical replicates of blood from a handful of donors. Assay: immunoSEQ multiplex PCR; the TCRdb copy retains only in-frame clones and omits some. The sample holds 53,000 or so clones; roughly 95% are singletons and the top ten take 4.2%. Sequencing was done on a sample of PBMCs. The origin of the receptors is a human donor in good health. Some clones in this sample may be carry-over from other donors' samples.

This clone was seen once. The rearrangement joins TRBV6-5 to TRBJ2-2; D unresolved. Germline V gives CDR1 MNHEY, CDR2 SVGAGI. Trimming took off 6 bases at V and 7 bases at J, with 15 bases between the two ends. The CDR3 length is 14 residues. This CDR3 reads CASSLEYIRGELFF. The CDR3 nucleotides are TGTGCCAGCAGCCTAGAGTACATCCGCGGGGAGCTGTTTTTT.

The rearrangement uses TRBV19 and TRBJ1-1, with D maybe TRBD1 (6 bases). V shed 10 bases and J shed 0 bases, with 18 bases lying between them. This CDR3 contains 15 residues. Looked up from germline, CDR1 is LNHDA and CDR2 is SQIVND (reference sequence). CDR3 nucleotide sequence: TGTGCCACTAAGAAACAGGGACAACTGAACACTGAAGCTTTCTTT. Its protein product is CATKKQGQLNTEAFF.

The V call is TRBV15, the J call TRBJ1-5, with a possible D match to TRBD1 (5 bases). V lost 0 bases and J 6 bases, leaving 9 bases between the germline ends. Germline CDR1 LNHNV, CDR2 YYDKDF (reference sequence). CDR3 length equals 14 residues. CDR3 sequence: CATSRDRQGQPQHF. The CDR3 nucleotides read TGTGCCACCAGCAGAGACAGGCAGGGTCAGCCCCAGCATTTT.

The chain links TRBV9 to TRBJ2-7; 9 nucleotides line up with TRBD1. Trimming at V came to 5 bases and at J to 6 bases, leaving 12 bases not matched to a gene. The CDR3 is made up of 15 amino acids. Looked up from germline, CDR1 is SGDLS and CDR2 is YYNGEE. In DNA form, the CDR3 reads TGTGCCAGCAGTCTTGAAGGGACAGGGAGTGGCGAGCAGTACTTC. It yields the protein CASSLEGTGSGEQYF.

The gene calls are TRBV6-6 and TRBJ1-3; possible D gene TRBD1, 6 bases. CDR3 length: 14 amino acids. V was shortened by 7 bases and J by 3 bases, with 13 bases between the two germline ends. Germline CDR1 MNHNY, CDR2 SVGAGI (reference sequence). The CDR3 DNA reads TGTGCCAGCATCCCAGGGGTGGTTGGAAACACCATATATTTT. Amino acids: CASIPGVVGNTIYF.

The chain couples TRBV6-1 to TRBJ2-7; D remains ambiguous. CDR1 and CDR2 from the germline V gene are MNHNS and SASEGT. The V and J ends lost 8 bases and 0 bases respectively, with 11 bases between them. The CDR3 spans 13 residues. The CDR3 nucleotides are TGTGCCAGCTCCCGCCCTAGCTCCTACGAGCAGTACTTC. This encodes CASSRPSSYEQYF.

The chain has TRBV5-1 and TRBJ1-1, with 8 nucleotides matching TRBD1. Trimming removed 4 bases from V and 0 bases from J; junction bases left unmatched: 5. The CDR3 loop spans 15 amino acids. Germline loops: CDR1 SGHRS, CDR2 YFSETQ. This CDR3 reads CASSPQQGVNTEAFF. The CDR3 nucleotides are TGCGCCAGCAGCCCTCAACAGGGGGTGAACACTGAAGCTTTCTTT.

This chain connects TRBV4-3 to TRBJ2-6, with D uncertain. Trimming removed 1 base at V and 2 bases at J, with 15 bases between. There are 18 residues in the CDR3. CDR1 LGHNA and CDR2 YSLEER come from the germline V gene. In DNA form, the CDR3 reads TGCGCCAGCAGCCAAGCCTCGTACTATGGAGCTGGGGCCAACGTCCTGACTTTC. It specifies CASSQASYYGAGANVLTF.

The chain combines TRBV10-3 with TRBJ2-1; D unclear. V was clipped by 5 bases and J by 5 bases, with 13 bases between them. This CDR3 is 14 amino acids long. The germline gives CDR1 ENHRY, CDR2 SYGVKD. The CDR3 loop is CAISREVWDNEQFF. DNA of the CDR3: TGTGCCATCAGTCGAGAGGTTTGGGACAATGAGCAGTTCTTC.

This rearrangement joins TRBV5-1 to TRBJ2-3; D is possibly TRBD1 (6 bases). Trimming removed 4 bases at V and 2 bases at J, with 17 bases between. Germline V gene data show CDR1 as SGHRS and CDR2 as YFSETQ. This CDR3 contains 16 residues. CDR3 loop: CASSQTGLPTTDTQYF. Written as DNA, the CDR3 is TGCGCCAGCAGCCAAACAGGGCTACCGACCACAGATACGCAGTATTTT.

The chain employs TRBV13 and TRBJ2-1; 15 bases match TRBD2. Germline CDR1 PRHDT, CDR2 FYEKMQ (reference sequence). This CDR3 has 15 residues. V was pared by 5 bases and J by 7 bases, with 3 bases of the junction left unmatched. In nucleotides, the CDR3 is TGTGCCAGCAGCCCCGGGACTAGCGGGAGGAATGAGCAGTTCTTC. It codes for CASSPGTSGRNEQFF.

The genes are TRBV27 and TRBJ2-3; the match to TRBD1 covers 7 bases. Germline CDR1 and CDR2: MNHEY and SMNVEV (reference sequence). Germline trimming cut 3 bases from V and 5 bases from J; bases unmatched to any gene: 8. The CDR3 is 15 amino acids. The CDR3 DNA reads TGTGCCAGCAGTTTCATAAGGGGGCGCGGAGATACGCAGTATTTT. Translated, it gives CASSFIRGRGDTQYF.

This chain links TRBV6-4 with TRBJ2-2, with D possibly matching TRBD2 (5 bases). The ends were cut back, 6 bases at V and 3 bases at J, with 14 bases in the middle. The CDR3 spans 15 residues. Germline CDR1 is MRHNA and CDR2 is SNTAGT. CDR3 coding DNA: TGTGCCAGCAGCCCTACTAGGCCGCACACCGGGGAGCTGTTTTTT. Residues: CASSPTRPHTGELFF.

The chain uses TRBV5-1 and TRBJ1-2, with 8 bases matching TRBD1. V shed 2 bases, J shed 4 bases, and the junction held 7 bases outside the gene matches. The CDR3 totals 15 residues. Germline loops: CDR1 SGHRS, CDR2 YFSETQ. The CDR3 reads CASSFTGQGPYGYTF. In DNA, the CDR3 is TGCGCCAGCAGCTTTACTGGACAGGGTCCCTATGGCTACACCTTC. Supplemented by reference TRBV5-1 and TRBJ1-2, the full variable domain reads KAGVTQTPRYLIKTRGQQVTLSCSPISGHRSVSWYQQTPGQGLQFLFEYFSETQRNKGNFPGRFSGRQFSNSRSEMNVSTLELGDSALYLCASSFTGQGPYGYTFGSGTRLTVV.

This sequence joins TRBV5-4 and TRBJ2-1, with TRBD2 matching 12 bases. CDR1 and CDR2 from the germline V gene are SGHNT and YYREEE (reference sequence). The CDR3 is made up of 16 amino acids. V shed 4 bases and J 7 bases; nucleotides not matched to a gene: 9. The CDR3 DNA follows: TGTGCCAGCAGCCTCCTAGCGGGAGGGCCAGGGAATGAGCAGTTCTTC. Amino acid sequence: CASSLLAGGPGNEQFF. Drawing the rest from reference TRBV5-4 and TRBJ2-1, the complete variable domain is ETGVTQSPTHLIKTRGQQVTLRCSSQSGHNTVSWYQQALGQGPQFIFQYYREEENGRGNFPPRFSGLQFPNYSSELNVNALELDDSALYLCASSLLAGGPGNEQFFGPGTRLTVL.

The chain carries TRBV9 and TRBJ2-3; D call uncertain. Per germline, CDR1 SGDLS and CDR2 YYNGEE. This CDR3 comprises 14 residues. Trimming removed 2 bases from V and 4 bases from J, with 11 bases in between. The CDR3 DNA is TGTGCCAGCAGCGTGGGTGAGGCATCAGATACGCAGTATTTT. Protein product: CASSVGEASDTQYF.

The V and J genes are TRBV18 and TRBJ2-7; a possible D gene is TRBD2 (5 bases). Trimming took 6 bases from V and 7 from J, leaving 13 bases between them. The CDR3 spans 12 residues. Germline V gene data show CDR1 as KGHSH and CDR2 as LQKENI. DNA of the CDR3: TGTGCCAGCTCTCCTGAGGGCGGGGAGCAGTACTTC. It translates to CASSPEGGEQYF.

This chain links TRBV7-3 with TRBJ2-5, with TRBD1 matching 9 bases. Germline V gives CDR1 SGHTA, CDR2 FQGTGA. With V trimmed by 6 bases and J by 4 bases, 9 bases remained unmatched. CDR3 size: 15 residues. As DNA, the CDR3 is TGTGCCAGCAGGCCGACCGGGACAGGGCGAGAGACCCAGTACTTC. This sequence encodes CASRPTGTGRETQYF.